This passage covers 24 T cell receptor beta chains from one sample sequenced in a study of a mutant IDH1 vaccine in newly diagnosed glioma. No antigen has been identified for these receptors. Here immunoSEQ multiplex PCR was the method, and the copy in TCRdb shows in-frame clones only, minus some. The data hold 70,000 or so clones, with around nine tenths observed a single time. Time point meaning: week 35, safety follow-up. Every single dose of the vaccine, 300 ug of mutant IDH1 20-mer peptide, came with topical imiquimod. The sequenced sample was PBMCs, obtained from a glioma patient whose treatment included an IDH1 peptide vaccine. These receptors all stem from a man aged 25-40 years with glioma.

The chain is built from TRBV18 and TRBJ2-2, with TRBD1 as a possible D gene (5 bases). V shed 2 bases and J shed 8 bases, with 15 bases lying between them. CDR1 KGHSH and CDR2 LQKENI come from the germline V gene. The CDR3 runs 15 residues. CDR3 in amino acids: CASSPNGPPGGELFF. The CDR3 region has the DNA TGTGCCAGCTCACCAAATGGACCCCCAGGGGGGGAGCTGTTTTTT.

The CDR3 sequence: CASSHRGDRGNQPQHF. CDR3 DNA sequence: TGTGCCAGCAGTCACAGGGGGGACAGGGGGAACCAGCCCCAGCATTTT. The rearrangement uses TRBV6-6 and TRBJ1-5; 11 positions match TRBD1. The V gene's germline CDR1 is MNHNY and CDR2 SVGAGI (reference sequence). Trimming took 5 bases from V and 7 from J; bases not matched to a gene: 10. There are 16 residues in the CDR3.

The chain joins TRBV5-1 to TRBJ2-7; D possibly matches TRBD1 or TRBD2 (5 bases each). The V end lost 1 base, the J end lost 3 bases, and 14 bases lay between the germline ends. The germline V gene has CDR1 SGHRS and CDR2 YFSETQ. This CDR3 has 15 amino acids. The CDR3 loop reads CASSLPRGPNYEQYF. Written as DNA, the CDR3 is TGCGCCAGCAGCTTGCCCCGGGGCCCCAACTACGAGCAGTACTTC.

Remarks on this clone: Its ends do not fully match the called genes, so a read error is possible. CDR3 amino acids: CASSSQTGSGNAIYF. In nucleotides, the CDR3 is TGTGCCAGCAGCTCCCAGACAGGGTCTGGAAACGCCATATATTTT. The rearrangement uses TRBV7-2 and TRBJ1-3, with TRBD1 matching over 7 bases. CDR1 is SGHTA and CDR2 is FQGNSA in the germline V gene. This CDR3 contains 15 residues.

About this clone itself: At one of its ends the junction is not consistent with the germline gene, which may arise from a read error. The V call is TRBV7-3, the J call TRBJ2-7; D is perhaps TRBD1 (5 bases). Germline V gene sequence: CDR1 SGHTA, CDR2 FQGTGA. This CDR3 is built from 13 residues. Here the CDR3 reads CASSQDQGYEQYF. CDR3 nucleotide sequence: TGCGCCAGCAGCCAAGATCAGGGTTACGAGCAGTACTTC.

The chain combines TRBV7-6 with TRBJ1-2; possibly TRBD1 for D (6 bases). The CDR3 length is 15 residues. Deletions cut 5 bases from V and 2 bases from J, with 15 bases between. The germline gives CDR1 SGHVS, CDR2 FNYEAQ. The DNA for the CDR3 is TGTGCCAGCAGCCCCCTAGGGGGGGTAAACTATGGCTACACCTTC. Residues: CASSPLGGVNYGYTF. Full variable domain (remainder filled in from reference TRBV7-6 and TRBJ1-2): GAGVSQSPRYKVTKRGQDVALRCDPISGHVSLYWYRQALGQGPEFLTYFNYEAQQDKSGLPNDRFSAERPEGSISTLTIQRTEQRDSAMYRCASSPLGGVNYGYTFGSGTRLTVV.

The genes are TRBV5-1 and TRBJ1-1, with no clear D. The CDR3 extends over 16 amino acids. Trimming shortened V by 0 bases and J by 1 base, and 13 bases separated the two germline ends. Germline V gives CDR1 SGHRS, CDR2 YFSETQ. DNA for the CDR3: TGCGCCAGCAGCTTGGGCCGGGCCCTGGGGAACACTGAAGCTTTCTTT. Its translation: CASSLGRALGNTEAFF. The full variable domain, rest sourced from reference TRBV5-1 and TRBJ1-1, is KAGVTQTPRYLIKTRGQQVTLSCSPISGHRSVSWYQQTPGQGLQFLFEYFSETQRNKGNFPGRFSGRQFSNSRSEMNVSTLELGDSALYLCASSLGRALGNTEAFFGQGTRLTVV.

The table lists this clone with a few counts. V and J are TRBV30 and TRBJ1-1; D gene unclear. Trimming took off 5 bases at V and 1 base at J, with 11 bases between the two ends. The CDR3 has 13 amino acids. Germline-derived CDR1 and CDR2 are GTSNPN and SVGIG (reference sequence). CDR3 region: CAWARIKNTEAFF. The CDR3 DNA follows: TGTGCCTGGGCCCGAATTAAGAACACTGAAGCTTTCTTT.

The chain links TRBV15 to TRBJ1-4; D remains unclear. The CDR3 is 16 amino acids. CDR1 and CDR2 from the germline V gene are LNHNV and YYDKDF (reference sequence). Trimming cost V 0 bases and J 4 bases, with 12 bases left between them. CDR3 in DNA: TGTGCCACCAGCAGAGATTATAACGGGGATAATGAAAAACTGTTTTTT. Its translation: CATSRDYNGDNEKLFF. The full variable domain, in which reference TRBV15 and TRBJ1-4 provide the parts outside the CDR3, is DAMVIQNPRYQVTQFGKPVTLSCSQTLNHNVMYWYQQKSSQAPKLLFHYYDKDFNNEADTPDNFQSRRPNTSFCFLDIRSPGLGDTAMYLCATSRDYNGDNEKLFFGSGTQLSVL.

A single count supports this clone. The rearrangement links TRBV6-1 to TRBJ1-1; D not certain. This CDR3 has 14 amino acids. Germline CDR1 reads MNHNS; CDR2 reads SASEGT. V shed 3 bases and J shed 1 base, with 9 bases lying between them. The CDR3: CASSDNAGNTEAFF. The DNA of the CDR3 is TGTGCCAGCAGTGACAACGCAGGGAACACTGAAGCTTTCTTT.

This sequence joins TRBV7-9 and TRBJ2-3; D possibly corresponds to TRBD2 (6 bases). Trimming removed 1 base at V and 5 bases at J, with 16 bases between. The CDR3 extends over 16 amino acids. CDR1 is SEHNR and CDR2 is FQNEAQ in the germline V gene (reference sequence). CDR3 in amino acids: CASSLERGSTRDTQYF. CDR3 bases: TGTGCCAGCAGCTTAGAACGGGGCTCGACTAGAGATACGCAGTATTTT.

The chain employs TRBV5-4 and TRBJ1-4; TRBD1 matches 9 bases. The ends lost 5 bases at V and 5 bases at J; junction bases unmatched: 10. Germline assignment: CDR1 SGHNT and CDR2 YYREEE (reference sequence). CDR3 length: 16 residues. CDR3 residues: CASSDRGGFGNEKLFF. CDR3 DNA sequence: TGTGCCAGCAGTGACAGGGGGGGGTTTGGAAATGAAAAACTGTTTTTT.

This rearrangement joins TRBV7-6 to TRBJ2-5; perhaps TRBD1 as D (5 bases). V was trimmed by 1 base and J by 1 base, leaving 19 bases between them. CDR1 is SGHVS and CDR2 is FNYEAQ in the germline V gene. The CDR3 has 18 residues. In nucleotides, the CDR3 is TGTGCCAGCAGCTTAGGGTTCAGGGTGTCTTCGGTCCAAGAGACCCAGTACTTC. This encodes CASSLGFRVSSVQETQYF.

This CDR3 reads CASSDLGGSNQPQHF. As DNA, the CDR3 is TGTGCCAGCAGCGACCTTGGGGGTAGCAATCAGCCCCAGCATTTT. The V gene is TRBV6-6, the J gene TRBJ1-5; D perhaps matches TRBD1 (5 bases). With 6 bases removed from V and 0 bases from J, the gap between germline ends came to 12 bases. The CDR3 contains 15 residues. The germline V gene encodes CDR1 MNHNY and CDR2 SVGAGI (reference sequence).

The chain couples TRBV7-1 to TRBJ1-1, with D perhaps matching TRBD1 (6 bases). TRBV7-1 is recorded as an ORF, its role being uncertain. Trimming took 5 bases from V and 7 from J, leaving 14 bases between them. CDR3 length equals 13 residues. CDR3 sequence (DNA): TGTGCCAGCAGCGAGCGAAGGGGGGATGAAGCTTTCTTT. Protein product: CASSERRGDEAFF.

In DNA, the CDR3 is TGTGCCAGCAGCTTGACAGGGGGGCAGCCCCAGCATTTT. It translates to CASSLTGGQPQHF. The chain couples TRBV5-6 to TRBJ1-5, with 8 bases aligning to TRBD1. The V and J ends lost 1 base and 7 bases, in that order; junction bases with no gene match: 1. Germline V lookup: CDR1 SGHDT, CDR2 YYEEEE. This CDR3 contains 13 residues.

This sequence joins TRBV5-4 and TRBJ2-7; D may be TRBD1 (7 bases). Germline-derived CDR1 and CDR2 are SGHNT and YYREEE (reference sequence). The CDR3 has 16 residues. The V end lost 3 bases, the J end lost 2 bases, and 18 bases lay between the germline ends. CDR3 sequence (DNA): TGTGCCAGCAGCTCCAGGGGGGACTGGAATACCTACGAGCAGTACTTC. Translating it yields CASSSRGDWNTYEQYF.

This chain connects TRBV10-1 to TRBJ1-1; D is ambiguous. This CDR3 is built from 15 residues. Trimming left V 6 bases short and J 5 bases short, with 19 bases between. Germline CDR1 reads WNHNN; CDR2 reads SYGVQD (reference sequence). CDR3 region: CASRCGPSFYTEAFF. The CDR3 region has the DNA TGCGCCAGCAGGTGTGGCCCCAGTTTCTATACTGAAGCTTTCTTT.

The V gene is TRBV5-1, the J gene TRBJ2-2; D may be TRBD1 or TRBD2 (5 bases each). The V and J ends lost 7 bases and 4 bases respectively, with 17 bases between them. Germline V lookup: CDR1 SGHRS, CDR2 YFSETQ. This CDR3 spans 15 amino acids. CDR3 sequence (DNA): TGCGCCAGCGGGGGTGACAGAGCAGGCACCGGGGAGCTGTTTTTT. Amino acid sequence: CASGGDRAGTGELFF.

The J gene is TRBJ1-2, the V gene TRBV30, with D hard to call. The CDR3 covers 11 residues. Deletions cut 4 bases from V and 4 bases from J, with 7 bases between. Germline lookup yields CDR1 GTSNPN and CDR2 SVGIG (reference sequence). For the CDR3, the DNA is TGTGCCTGGAATCATGGCTATGGCTACACCTTC. Its translation: CAWNHGYGYTF.

The CDR3 DNA follows: TGTGCCAGCCGGGAGGCCGGGGAGCTGTTTTTT. Protein product: CASREAGELFF. This chain uses TRBV2 with TRBJ2-2, with 7 bases aligning to TRBD2. This CDR3 contains 11 residues. CDR1 and CDR2 from the germline V gene are SNHLY and FYNNEI. V dropped 8 bases and J dropped 6; count of bases not matched to a gene: 0.

The chain couples TRBV5-5 to TRBJ1-2; D remains ambiguous. The CDR3 contains 13 residues. Trimming took off 1 base at V and 2 bases at J, with 6 bases between the two ends. The germline V gene encodes CDR1 SGHKS and CDR2 YYEKEE (reference sequence). The CDR3 loop reads CASSLLENYGYTF. CDR3 sequence (DNA): TGTGCCAGCAGCTTGTTGGAAAACTATGGCTACACCTTC.

This chain links TRBV6-6 with TRBJ2-5; the D call may be TRBD1 or TRBD2 (5 bases each). The CDR3 sequence is 15 residues long. The ends were cut back, 5 bases at V and 11 bases at J, with 24 bases in the middle. CDR1 and CDR2 from the germline V gene are MNHNY and SVGAGI (reference sequence). CDR3 DNA sequence: TGTGCCAGCAGTCGGACCTCCTCCTTGGGGGATGAGCAGTACTTC. Protein product: CASSRTSSLGDEQYF.

In DNA, the CDR3 is TGTGCCTGTACACCTTCAGGAGGTCAGCCCCAGCATTTT. Translated, it gives CACTPSGGQPQHF. V is TRBV30 and J is TRBJ1-5; D remains ambiguous. Germline assignment: CDR1 GTSNPN and CDR2 SVGIG (reference sequence). The germline V and J ends were trimmed by 6 bases and 6 bases, with 15 bases remaining between them. The CDR3 length is 13 residues.